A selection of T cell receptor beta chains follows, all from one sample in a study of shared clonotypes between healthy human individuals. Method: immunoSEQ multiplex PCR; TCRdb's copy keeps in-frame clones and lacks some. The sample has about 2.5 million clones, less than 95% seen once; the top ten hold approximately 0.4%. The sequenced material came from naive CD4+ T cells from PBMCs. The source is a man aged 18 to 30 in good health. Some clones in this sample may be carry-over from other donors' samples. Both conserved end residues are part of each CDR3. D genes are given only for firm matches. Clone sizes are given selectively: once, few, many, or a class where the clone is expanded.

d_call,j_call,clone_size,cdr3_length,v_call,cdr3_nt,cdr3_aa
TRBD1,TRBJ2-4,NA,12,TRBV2,TGTGCCAGCAGCTACGCAGGGGGCATTCAGTACTTC,CASSYAGGIQYF
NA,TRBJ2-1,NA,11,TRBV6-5,TGTGCCAGCCTAATGGACAATGAGCAGTTCTTC,CASLMDNEQFF
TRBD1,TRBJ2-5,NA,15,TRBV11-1,TGTGCCAGCAGCTTCGGGGACAGGGTGTCAGAGACCCAGTACTTC,CASSFGDRVSETQYF
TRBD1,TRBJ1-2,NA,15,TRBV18,TGTGCCAGCTCACCCGGGACAGGGGGGAACTATGGCTACACCTTC,CASSPGTGGNYGYTF
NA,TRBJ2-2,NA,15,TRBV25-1,TGTGCCAGCAGTGAATCCGGGGACGGCACCGGGGAGCTGTTTTTT,CASSESGDGTGELFF
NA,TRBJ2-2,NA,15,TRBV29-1,TGCAGCGCCGCCCCCCAGGGGCCGAACACCGGGGAGCTGTTTTTT,CSAAPQGPNTGELFF
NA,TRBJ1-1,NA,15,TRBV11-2,TGTGCCAGCAGCTTAGAGGGACGGGCGAACACTGAAGCTTTCTTT,CASSLEGRANTEAFF
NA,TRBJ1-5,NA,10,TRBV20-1,TGCAGTGCTGGGGGGGGACCCCAGCATTTT,CSAGGGPQHF
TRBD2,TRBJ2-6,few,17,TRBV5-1,TGCGCCAGCGCCGGGGGGAGCGGCACCTCTGGGGCCAACGTCCTGACTTTC,CASAGGSGTSGANVLTF
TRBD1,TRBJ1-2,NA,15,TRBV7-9,TGTGCCAGCAGTTCTGCCCAGGGGGCTGACTATGGCTACACCTTC,CASSSAQGADYGYTF
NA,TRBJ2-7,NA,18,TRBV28,TGTGCCAGCAGTTCCACACCAGTAGTCGGGACGTCCGGGTTTGGGCAGTACTTC,CASSSTPVVGTSGFGQYF
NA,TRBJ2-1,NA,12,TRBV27,TGTGCCAGCAGCGAGAGCCGGGGTGAGCAGTTCTTC,CASSESRGEQFF
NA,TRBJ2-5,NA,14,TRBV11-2,TGTGCCAGCAGCCCTGGGACCTACAGGGAGACCCAGTACTTC,CASSPGTYRETQYF
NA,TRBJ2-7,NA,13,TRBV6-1,TGTGCCAGCACCAGGGTCCCCATCTACGAGCAGTACTTC,CASTRVPIYEQYF
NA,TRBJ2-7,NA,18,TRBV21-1,TGTGCCAGCAGCTTCCGGGACAGGGAAGGTTCCTACGTGGGCGAGCAGTACTTC,CASSFRDREGSYVGEQYF
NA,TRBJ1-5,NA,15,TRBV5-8,TGTGCCAGCAGCCCCGGACACTTTAGCAATCAGCCCCAGCATTTT,CASSPGHFSNQPQHF
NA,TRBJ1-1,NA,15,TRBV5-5,TGTGCCAGCAGCTTGGATGCCAGTGGATACACTGAAGCTTTCTTT,CASSLDASGYTEAFF
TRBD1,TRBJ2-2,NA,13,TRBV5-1,TGCGCCAGCAGCCCCCAGGGGGCCGGGGAGCTGTTTTTT,CASSPQGAGELFF
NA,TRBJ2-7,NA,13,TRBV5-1,TGCGCCAGCAGCGTTCAGGGCTCCTACGAGCAGTACTTC,CASSVQGSYEQYF
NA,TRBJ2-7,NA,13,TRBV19,TGTGCCAGTAAAGGGCAGACCTCCTACGAGCAGTACTTC,CASKGQTSYEQYF
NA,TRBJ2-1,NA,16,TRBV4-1,TGCGCCAGCGCCTCTTGGCCACAGAGCTCCTACAATGAGCAGTTCTTC,CASASWPQSSYNEQFF
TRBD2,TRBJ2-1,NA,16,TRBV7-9,TGTGCCAGCAGCCAAGAGCGGGGAGCGTGGAACAATGAGCAGTTCTTC,CASSQERGAWNNEQFF
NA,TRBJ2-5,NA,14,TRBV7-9,TGTGCCAGCCAACCGGGTGGGGGGCAAGAGACCCAGTACTTC,CASQPGGGQETQYF
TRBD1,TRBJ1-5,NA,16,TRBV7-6,TGTGCCAGCAGCGCGGACAGGGGCAGGGGCAATCAGCCCCAGCATTTT,CASSADRGRGNQPQHF
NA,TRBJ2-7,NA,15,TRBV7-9,TGTGCCAGCAGCGTAGGGGGATTCTACTCCTACGAGCAGTACTTC,CASSVGGFYSYEQYF
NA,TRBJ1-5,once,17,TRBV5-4,TGTGCCAGCAGCTTAGACGGAGCTATTTATAGCAATCAGCCCCAGCATTTT,CASSLDGAIYSNQPQHF
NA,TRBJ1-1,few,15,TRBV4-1,TGCGCCAGCAGCCAAACCCCCAGGGCTAACACTGAAGCTTTCTTT,CASSQTPRANTEAFF
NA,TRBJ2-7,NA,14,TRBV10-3,TGTGCCATCAAAAATTCTAGCGTAATCTACGAGCAGTACTTC,CAIKNSSVIYEQYF